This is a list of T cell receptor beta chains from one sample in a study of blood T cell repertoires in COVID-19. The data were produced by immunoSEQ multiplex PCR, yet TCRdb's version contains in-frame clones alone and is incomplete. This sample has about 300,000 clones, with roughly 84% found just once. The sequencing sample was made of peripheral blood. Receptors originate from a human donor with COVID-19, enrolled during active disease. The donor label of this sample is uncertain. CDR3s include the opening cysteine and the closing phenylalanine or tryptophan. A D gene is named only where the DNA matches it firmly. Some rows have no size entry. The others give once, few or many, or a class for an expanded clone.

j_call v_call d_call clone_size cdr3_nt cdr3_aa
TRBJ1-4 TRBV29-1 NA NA TGCAGCGTTGGACAGGCAACTAATGAAAAACTGTTTTTT CSVGQATNEKLFF
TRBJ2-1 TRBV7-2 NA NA TGTGCCAGCGGACGGAGGTTCGATGAGCAGTTCTTC CASGRRFDEQFF
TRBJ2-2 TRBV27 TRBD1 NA TGTGCCAGCAGTTTTCGTAACAGGGGGTACGGGGAGCTGTTTTTT CASSFRNRGYGELFF
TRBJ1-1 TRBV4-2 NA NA TGTGCCAGCAGCCAAGTCCGGGGGAACACTGAAGCTTTCTTT CASSQVRGNTEAFF
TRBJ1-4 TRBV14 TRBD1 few TGTGCCAGCAGCCAAGAGAGGGACAGGGCTTCTGAAAAACTGTTTTTT CASSQERDRASEKLFF
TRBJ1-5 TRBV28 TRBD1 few TGTGCCAGCAGGGGGACAGGGTTTCAGCCCCAGCATTTT CASRGTGFQPQHF
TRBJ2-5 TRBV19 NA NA TGTGCCAGTAGACAGGGAGGGTACCAAGAGACCCAGTACTTC CASRQGGYQETQYF
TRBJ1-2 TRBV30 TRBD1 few TGTGCCTGGAGAGTCGGAGGGGGCAGCTATGGCTACACCTTC CAWRVGGGSYGYTF
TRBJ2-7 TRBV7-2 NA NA TGTGCCAGCAGCATGGGACTGGGGGGGCAGTACTTC CASSMGLGGQYF
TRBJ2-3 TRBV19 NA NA TGTGCCAGTACCCCTGTAAGGGGATCTAATACGCAGTATTTT CASTPVRGSNTQYF
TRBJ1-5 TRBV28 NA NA TGTGCCAGCAGTTTAAACAGGGCTCAGCCCCAGCATTTT CASSLNRAQPQHF
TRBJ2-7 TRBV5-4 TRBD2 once TGTGCCAGCAGCTCACCCAGAGCGGGAGGGTCCTACGAGCAGTACTTC CASSSPRAGGSYEQYF
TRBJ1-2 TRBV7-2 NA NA TGTGCCAGCAGCCCCCAGAGTCGGACTACTAACTATGGCTACACCTTC CASSPQSRTTNYGYTF
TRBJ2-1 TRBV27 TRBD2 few TGTGCCAGCAGTCTGACTAGCGGGAGGGTTTACAATGAGCAGTTCTTC CASSLTSGRVYNEQFF
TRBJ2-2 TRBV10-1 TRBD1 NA TGCGCCACAACGGACAGGCGGAACACCGGGGAGCTGTTTTTT CATTDRRNTGELFF
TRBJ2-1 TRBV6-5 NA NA TGTGCCAGCAGTTACGGGGGAGGGGGAGTTTACAATGAGCAGTTCTTC CASSYGGGGVYNEQFF
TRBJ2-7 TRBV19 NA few TGTGCCAGTAGTATGATAGCGGCCCTGGCCTACGAGCAGTACTTC CASSMIAALAYEQYF
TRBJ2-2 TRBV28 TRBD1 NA TGTGCCAGCACATCAGGGGGGAACACCGGGGAGCTGTTTTTT CASTSGGNTGELFF
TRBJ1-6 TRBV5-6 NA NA TGTGCCAGCAGCCCCTCCGTCCGGCACCACGCGGATTCACCCCTCCACTTT CASSPSVRHHADSPLHF
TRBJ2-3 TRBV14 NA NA TGTGCCAGCAGCCTTGGGGGACTCGGAAAGACAGATACGCAGTATTTT CASSLGGLGKTDTQYF
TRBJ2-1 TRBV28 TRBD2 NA TGTGCCAGCAGTTTAACGACTAGCGGGAGTTACAATGAGCAGTTCTTC CASSLTTSGSYNEQFF
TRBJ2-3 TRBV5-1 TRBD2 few TGCGCCAGCAGCCCTAGGACTAGCGGGCTAACAGATACGCAGTATTTT CASSPRTSGLTDTQYF
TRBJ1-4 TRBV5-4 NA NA TGTGCCAGCAGCTTTCCGGGCTGGGGAGATGAAAAACTGTTTTTT CASSFPGWGDEKLFF
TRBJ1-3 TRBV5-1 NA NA TGCGCCAGCAGCTTGGAGGGGTTCTCTGGAAACACCATATATTTT CASSLEGFSGNTIYF
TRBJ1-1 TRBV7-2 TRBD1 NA TGTGCCAGCAGCCCGTCGGGACAGGGGACTGAAGCTTTCTTT CASSPSGQGTEAFF